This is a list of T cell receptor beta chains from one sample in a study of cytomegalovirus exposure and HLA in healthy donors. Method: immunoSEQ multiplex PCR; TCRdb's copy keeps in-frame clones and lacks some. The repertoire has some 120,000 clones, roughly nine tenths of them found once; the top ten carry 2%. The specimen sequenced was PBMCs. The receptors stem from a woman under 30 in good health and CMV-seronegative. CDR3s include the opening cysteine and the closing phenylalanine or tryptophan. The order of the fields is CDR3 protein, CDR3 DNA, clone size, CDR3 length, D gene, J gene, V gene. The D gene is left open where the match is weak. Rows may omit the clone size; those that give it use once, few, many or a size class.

cdr3_aa: CAWSVRQGATQPQHF; cdr3_nt: TGTGCCTGGAGTGTACGTCAGGGGGCTACTCAGCCCCAGCATTTT; clone_size: NA; cdr3_length: 15; d_call: TRBD1; j_call: TRBJ1-5; v_call: TRBV30
cdr3_aa: CASSPHRTGLDLMNTEAFF; cdr3_nt: TGCGCCAGCAGCCCCCACCGGACAGGGCTCGATCTAATGAACACTGAAGCTTTCTTT; clone_size: NA; cdr3_length: 19; d_call: TRBD1; j_call: TRBJ1-1; v_call: TRBV4-1
cdr3_aa: CASSLYGGEQYF; cdr3_nt: TGTGCCAGCAGCTTATACGGGGGCGAGCAGTACTTC; clone_size: NA; cdr3_length: 12; d_call: NA; j_call: TRBJ2-7; v_call: TRBV7-8
cdr3_aa: CASSPSLAGDYEQFF; cdr3_nt: TGTGCCAGCTCACCAAGTCTAGCGGGAGATTATGAGCAGTTCTTC; clone_size: NA; cdr3_length: 15; d_call: TRBD2; j_call: TRBJ2-1; v_call: TRBV18
cdr3_aa: CASSHGDRGSGNTIYF; cdr3_nt: TGCGCCAGCAGCCACGGGGACAGGGGATCTGGAAACACCATATATTTT; clone_size: NA; cdr3_length: 16; d_call: TRBD1; j_call: TRBJ1-3; v_call: TRBV4-1
cdr3_aa: CASSEGDRSTYEQYF; cdr3_nt: TGTGCCAGCAGTGAAGGGGACAGAAGCACCTACGAGCAGTACTTC; clone_size: NA; cdr3_length: 15; d_call: TRBD1; j_call: TRBJ2-7; v_call: TRBV6-1
cdr3_aa: CASSEAAGERETQYF; cdr3_nt: TGTGCCAGCAGTGAAGCGGCGGGAGAAAGAGAGACCCAGTACTTC; clone_size: NA; cdr3_length: 15; d_call: TRBD2; j_call: TRBJ2-5; v_call: TRBV6-1
cdr3_aa: CASSFDRGNEKLFF; cdr3_nt: TGTGCCAGCAGCTTTGACAGGGGAAATGAAAAACTGTTTTTT; clone_size: NA; cdr3_length: 14; d_call: TRBD1; j_call: TRBJ1-4; v_call: TRBV5-6
cdr3_aa: CASTAGGGDEQYF; cdr3_nt: TGTGCCAGCACAGCGGGAGGGGGCGACGAGCAGTACTTC; clone_size: NA; cdr3_length: 13; d_call: TRBD2; j_call: TRBJ2-7; v_call: TRBV28
cdr3_aa: CASSSQGVSAIPNQPQHF; cdr3_nt: TGTGCCAGCAGCTCCCAGGGGGTCAGTGCTATTCCAAATCAGCCCCAGCATTTT; clone_size: NA; cdr3_length: 18; d_call: TRBD1; j_call: TRBJ1-5; v_call: TRBV7-9
cdr3_aa: CASSQVAGGAYEQYF; cdr3_nt: TGCGCCAGCAGCCAAGTAGCGGGGGGGGCCTACGAGCAGTACTTC; clone_size: few; cdr3_length: 15; d_call: TRBD2; j_call: TRBJ2-7; v_call: TRBV4-1
cdr3_aa: CAWSPYLSQPQHF; cdr3_nt: TGTGCCTGGAGTCCCTACCTTAGCCAGCCCCAGCATTTT; clone_size: NA; cdr3_length: 13; d_call: NA; j_call: TRBJ1-5; v_call: TRBV30
cdr3_aa: CASSDHRRGTDTQYF; cdr3_nt: TGTGCCAGCAGTGACCACAGGAGGGGCACAGATACGCAGTATTTT; clone_size: NA; cdr3_length: 15; d_call: NA; j_call: TRBJ2-3; v_call: TRBV6-1
cdr3_aa: CASSEGRLAGLYEQYF; cdr3_nt: TGTGCCAGCAGTGAAGGACGTCTAGCGGGCCTCTACGAGCAGTACTTC; clone_size: NA; cdr3_length: 16; d_call: TRBD2; j_call: TRBJ2-7; v_call: TRBV6-1
cdr3_aa: CASSLGAEGYEQYF; cdr3_nt: TGTGCCAGCAGTTTGGGTGCAGAGGGCTACGAGCAGTACTTC; clone_size: once; cdr3_length: 14; d_call: NA; j_call: TRBJ2-7; v_call: TRBV27
cdr3_aa: CASSLRMGGLYNEQFF; cdr3_nt: TGTGCCAGCAGCCTCAGGATGGGCGGGCTTTACAATGAGCAGTTCTTC; clone_size: NA; cdr3_length: 16; d_call: NA; j_call: TRBJ2-1; v_call: TRBV7-9
cdr3_aa: CASSQASSTGELFF; cdr3_nt: TGTGCCAGCAGCCAAGCATCTAGCACCGGGGAGCTGTTTTTT; clone_size: NA; cdr3_length: 14; d_call: NA; j_call: TRBJ2-2; v_call: TRBV4-2
cdr3_aa: CASSFTQGTTDTQYF; cdr3_nt: TGTGCCAGCAGCTTTACCCAGGGAACCACAGATACGCAGTATTTT; clone_size: NA; cdr3_length: 15; d_call: NA; j_call: TRBJ2-3; v_call: TRBV7-2
cdr3_aa: CASSPEGQGALYEQYF; cdr3_nt: TGTGCCAGCAGCCCCGAGGGACAGGGGGCCCTCTACGAGCAGTACTTC; clone_size: once; cdr3_length: 16; d_call: TRBD1; j_call: TRBJ2-7; v_call: TRBV13
cdr3_aa: CASSLAFGETGNTIYF; cdr3_nt: TGTGCCAGCAGCTTGGCTTTCGGGGAGACTGGAAACACCATATATTTT; clone_size: NA; cdr3_length: 16; d_call: NA; j_call: TRBJ1-3; v_call: TRBV5-5
cdr3_aa: CASSADGRAYEQYF; cdr3_nt: TGTGCCAGCAGCGCAGACGGGAGGGCCTACGAGCAGTACTTC; clone_size: NA; cdr3_length: 14; d_call: TRBD2; j_call: TRBJ2-7; v_call: TRBV9
cdr3_aa: CASSLTRTGNEQFF; cdr3_nt: TGTGCCAGCAGTCTCACTAGAACGGGGAATGAGCAGTTCTTC; clone_size: NA; cdr3_length: 14; d_call: NA; j_call: TRBJ2-1; v_call: TRBV27
cdr3_aa: CASRTGWTDTQYF; cdr3_nt: TGCGCCAGTAGGACAGGGTGGACAGATACGCAGTATTTT; clone_size: NA; cdr3_length: 13; d_call: TRBD1; j_call: TRBJ2-3; v_call: TRBV5-1
cdr3_aa: CATSRDRLGETQYF; cdr3_nt: TGTGCCACCAGCAGAGATCGACTCGGAGAGACCCAGTACTTC; clone_size: NA; cdr3_length: 14; d_call: NA; j_call: TRBJ2-5; v_call: TRBV15
cdr3_aa: CASSPFLAFF; cdr3_nt: TGTGCCAGCAGCCCCTTCCTTGCTTTCTTT; clone_size: NA; cdr3_length: 10; d_call: NA; j_call: TRBJ1-1; v_call: TRBV7-9
cdr3_aa: CAIRQTGANTEAFF; cdr3_nt: TGTGCCATCAGACAGACAGGGGCGAACACTGAAGCTTTCTTT; clone_size: NA; cdr3_length: 14; d_call: TRBD1; j_call: TRBJ1-1; v_call: TRBV10-3
cdr3_aa: CAWSVKSKQETQYF; cdr3_nt: TGTGCCTGGAGTGTAAAGAGCAAACAAGAGACCCAGTACTTC; clone_size: NA; cdr3_length: 14; d_call: NA; j_call: TRBJ2-5; v_call: TRBV30
cdr3_aa: CASKRGTEYEQYF; cdr3_nt: TGTGCCAGCAAAAGGGGTACGGAATACGAGCAGTACTTC; clone_size: once; cdr3_length: 13; d_call: NA; j_call: TRBJ2-7; v_call: TRBV6-5
cdr3_aa: CASSLGSSYEQYF; cdr3_nt: TGTGCCAGCAGCTTGGGCAGCTCCTACGAGCAGTACTTC; clone_size: NA; cdr3_length: 13; d_call: NA; j_call: TRBJ2-7; v_call: TRBV5-6
cdr3_aa: CASSGGTSGYNEQFF; cdr3_nt: TGCGCCAGCAGTGGAGGGACTAGCGGTTACAATGAGCAGTTCTTC; clone_size: NA; cdr3_length: 15; d_call: TRBD2; j_call: TRBJ2-1; v_call: TRBV10-1
cdr3_aa: CASSQAGTGSNYGYTF; cdr3_nt: TGCGCCAGCAGCCAAGCAGGGACAGGGAGTAACTATGGCTACACCTTC; clone_size: once; cdr3_length: 16; d_call: TRBD1; j_call: TRBJ1-2; v_call: TRBV4-1
cdr3_aa: CASRSSLAKDTGELFF; cdr3_nt: TGTGCCAGCAGGTCGTCCCTAGCGAAAGACACCGGGGAGCTGTTTTTT; clone_size: NA; cdr3_length: 16; d_call: NA; j_call: TRBJ2-2; v_call: TRBV28
cdr3_aa: CASREGTGAQETQYF; cdr3_nt: TGCGCCAGCAGGGAAGGGACAGGGGCGCAAGAGACCCAGTACTTC; clone_size: NA; cdr3_length: 15; d_call: TRBD1; j_call: TRBJ2-5; v_call: TRBV5-1
cdr3_aa: CASSPRDRAYEQYF; cdr3_nt: TGTGCCAGCAGCCCAAGGGACAGGGCCTACGAGCAGTACTTC; clone_size: once; cdr3_length: 14; d_call: TRBD1; j_call: TRBJ2-7; v_call: TRBV13
cdr3_aa: CASSSTAGGGDTEAFF; cdr3_nt: TGCGCCAGCAGCTCGACCGCGGGGGGAGGGGACACTGAAGCTTTCTTT; clone_size: NA; cdr3_length: 16; d_call: NA; j_call: TRBJ1-1; v_call: TRBV5-1
cdr3_aa: CAISESEGGPTGELFF; cdr3_nt: TGTGCCATCAGTGAGTCTGAGGGAGGGCCGACCGGGGAGCTGTTTTTT; clone_size: NA; cdr3_length: 16; d_call: TRBD2; j_call: TRBJ2-2; v_call: TRBV10-3
cdr3_aa: CASSRTSGPSYEQYF; cdr3_nt: TGTGCCAGCAGCCGGACTAGCGGCCCTTCCTACGAGCAGTACTTC; clone_size: NA; cdr3_length: 15; d_call: TRBD2; j_call: TRBJ2-7; v_call: TRBV28
cdr3_aa: CASREEGTDTQYF; cdr3_nt: TGTGCCAGCAGGGAGGAGGGTACAGATACGCAGTATTTT; clone_size: NA; cdr3_length: 13; d_call: NA; j_call: TRBJ2-3; v_call: TRBV6-5
cdr3_aa: CASSLAQSSGNTIYF; cdr3_nt: TGCGCCAGCAGCTTGGCGCAGTCCTCTGGAAACACCATATATTTT; clone_size: NA; cdr3_length: 15; d_call: NA; j_call: TRBJ1-3; v_call: TRBV5-1
cdr3_aa: CSVPGQGATEAFF; cdr3_nt: TGCAGCGTTCCCGGACAGGGGGCCACTGAAGCTTTCTTT; clone_size: NA; cdr3_length: 13; d_call: TRBD1; j_call: TRBJ1-1; v_call: TRBV29-1
cdr3_aa: CASSLAQGGYEQYF; cdr3_nt: TGTGCCAGCAGTTTGGCACAGGGGGGCTACGAGCAGTACTTC; clone_size: NA; cdr3_length: 14; d_call: TRBD1; j_call: TRBJ2-7; v_call: TRBV6-5
cdr3_aa: CASSLGIQGHATQYF; cdr3_nt: TGCGCCAGCAGCTTGGGAATACAGGGGCACGCGACCCAGTACTTC; clone_size: NA; cdr3_length: 15; d_call: TRBD1; j_call: TRBJ2-5; v_call: TRBV5-1
cdr3_aa: CATRWGVTYEQYF; cdr3_nt: TGTGCCACCCGGTGGGGGGTGACCTACGAGCAGTACTTC; clone_size: NA; cdr3_length: 13; d_call: NA; j_call: TRBJ2-7; v_call: TRBV27
cdr3_aa: CASSAFHEQFF; cdr3_nt: TGTGCCAGCAGCGCCTTCCATGAGCAGTTCTTC; clone_size: NA; cdr3_length: 11; d_call: NA; j_call: TRBJ2-1; v_call: TRBV9
cdr3_aa: CASSRDGLRQGNYEQYF; cdr3_nt: TGTGCCAGCAGCCGGGACGGGCTGCGACAGGGTAATTACGAGCAGTACTTC; clone_size: NA; cdr3_length: 17; d_call: TRBD1; j_call: TRBJ2-7; v_call: TRBV7-2
cdr3_aa: CASSLTGTSATDTQYF; cdr3_nt: TGCGCCAGCAGTCTAACCGGGACTAGCGCCACAGATACGCAGTATTTT; clone_size: NA; cdr3_length: 16; d_call: TRBD2; j_call: TRBJ2-3; v_call: TRBV5-1
cdr3_aa: CASSQVAPLGTSTLNEQFF; cdr3_nt: TGCGCCAGCAGCCAAGTAGCTCCGCTCGGGACTAGTACTCTCAATGAGCAGTTCTTC; clone_size: NA; cdr3_length: 19; d_call: TRBD2; j_call: TRBJ2-1; v_call: TRBV4-1
cdr3_aa: CASTNLHPGVPSYEQYF; cdr3_nt: TGTGCCAGCACCAACCTCCACCCGGGAGTACCTTCCTACGAGCAGTACTTC; clone_size: NA; cdr3_length: 17; d_call: NA; j_call: TRBJ2-7; v_call: TRBV21-1
cdr3_aa: CASSPRTSGSGEQYF; cdr3_nt: TGTGCCAGCTCACCCCGGACTAGCGGGAGCGGTGAGCAGTACTTC; clone_size: NA; cdr3_length: 15; d_call: TRBD2; j_call: TRBJ2-7; v_call: TRBV18
cdr3_aa: CAWNVGGPSDTQYF; cdr3_nt: TGTGCCTGGAATGTGGGAGGGCCGTCGGATACGCAGTATTTT; clone_size: once; cdr3_length: 14; d_call: TRBD2; j_call: TRBJ2-3; v_call: TRBV30
cdr3_aa: CASSPDRAGGNQPQHF; cdr3_nt: TGCGCCAGCAGCCCGGACAGGGCGGGGGGCAATCAGCCCCAGCATTTT; clone_size: NA; cdr3_length: 16; d_call: TRBD1; j_call: TRBJ1-5; v_call: TRBV23-1
cdr3_aa: CAWSVSQIYGYTF; cdr3_nt: TGTGCCTGGAGTGTGTCACAGATATATGGCTACACCTTC; clone_size: NA; cdr3_length: 13; d_call: NA; j_call: TRBJ1-2; v_call: TRBV30
cdr3_aa: CASSPPGLPNTGELFF; cdr3_nt: TGTGCCAGCAGTCCCCCGGGACTCCCGAACACCGGGGAGCTGTTTTTT; clone_size: NA; cdr3_length: 16; d_call: NA; j_call: TRBJ2-2; v_call: TRBV28
cdr3_aa: CASSVGLAGPDTQYF; cdr3_nt: TGTGCCAGCAGTGTGGGACTAGCGGGCCCAGATACGCAGTATTTT; clone_size: few; cdr3_length: 15; d_call: TRBD2; j_call: TRBJ2-3; v_call: TRBV6-1
cdr3_aa: CASSLYSWTEAFF; cdr3_nt: TGTGCCAGCAGCTTGTACAGCTGGACTGAAGCTTTCTTT; clone_size: NA; cdr3_length: 13; d_call: NA; j_call: TRBJ1-1; v_call: TRBV7-6
cdr3_aa: CASSLRTGGVGTEAFF; cdr3_nt: TGTGCCAGCAGCTTAAGAACAGGGGGCGTTGGCACTGAAGCTTTCTTT; clone_size: NA; cdr3_length: 16; d_call: TRBD1; j_call: TRBJ1-1; v_call: TRBV11-2
cdr3_aa: CASSDRLAGGPSAGELFF; cdr3_nt: TGTGCCAGCAGTGACCGACTAGCGGGAGGGCCAAGCGCCGGGGAGCTGTTTTTT; clone_size: NA; cdr3_length: 18; d_call: TRBD2; j_call: TRBJ2-2; v_call: TRBV6-4
cdr3_aa: CASSIGGQAYQETQYF; cdr3_nt: TGTGCCAGTAGTATAGGGGGACAGGCGTACCAAGAGACCCAGTACTTC; clone_size: NA; cdr3_length: 16; d_call: TRBD1; j_call: TRBJ2-5; v_call: TRBV19
cdr3_aa: CASSISPGHYTEAFF; cdr3_nt: TGTGCCAGTAGTATATCGCCAGGACACTACACTGAAGCTTTCTTT; clone_size: once; cdr3_length: 15; d_call: NA; j_call: TRBJ1-1; v_call: TRBV19
cdr3_aa: CASRPEPGNTEAFF; cdr3_nt: TGTGCCTCAAGACCGGAGCCCGGTAACACTGAAGCTTTCTTT; clone_size: NA; cdr3_length: 14; d_call: NA; j_call: TRBJ1-1; v_call: TRBV30